This is a list of T cell receptor beta chains from one sample in a study of regulatory T cells in long-lasting Graves disease. TCRdb used MiXCR to reprocess the multiplex PCR reads, holding one entry per CDR3 protein. The sample has approximately 540,000 distinct CDR3 sequences; more than 10% are singletons. These sequences were also reported in another study, on T cells in Graves' hyperthyroidism and ophthalmopathy.

The sequencing used peripheral blood mononuclear cells (PBMCs), collected at new diagnosis, from a patient treated with antithyroid drugs. These receptors originate from a woman aged 25 to 39 with Graves disease. CDR3s include the opening cysteine and the closing phenylalanine or tryptophan. Fields, in order: V gene, J gene, CDR3 protein.

>TRBV6-5|TRBJ1-1
CASSYSHYGGLNTEAFF
>TRBV11-2|TRBJ2-4
CASSLDRGSSYF
>TRBV7-8|TRBJ2-7
CASSPTPRASGSHEQYF
>TRBV11-3|TRBJ1-3
CASSLKGQPGNTIYF
>TRBV28|TRBJ2-1
CASRVLGGEQFF
>TRBV18|TRBJ2-4
CASSSLTGFSKNIQYF
>TRBV7-2|TRBJ2-2
CASTPVPGSNTGELFF
>TRBV2|TRBJ1-1
CASTAGGAEAFF
>TRBV2|.
CASSDARVAGETQYF
>TRBV2|TRBJ2-3
CASVRLAGGTDTQYF
>TRBV29-1|TRBJ2-7
CSVEVWSGGSYEQYF
>TRBV5-1|.
CASSVRPDIGAFF
>TRBV2|TRBJ1-5
CASSEERTGLNQPQHF
>TRBV7-9|TRBJ1-1
CASSNSTQGRGAFF
>TRBV19|TRBJ1-1
CASSISGKGYMDTEAFF
>TRBV28|TRBJ2-7
CASSSHIGGSGYEQYF
>TRBV27|TRBJ1-1
CASSLSLGTALRGEAFF
>TRBV30|TRBJ1-1
CAWSVIGSYTEAFF
>TRBV6-1|TRBJ2-5
CASSNFPELITETQYF
>TRBV27|TRBJ1-2
CASSLSATGDGYTF
>TRBV9|TRBJ1-1
CASGQYLENTEAFF
>TRBV12-3/TRBV12-4|TRBJ2-3
CASSPNSGGTDTQYF
>TRBV13|TRBJ2-1
CASSLVGDWGGTGSYNEQFF